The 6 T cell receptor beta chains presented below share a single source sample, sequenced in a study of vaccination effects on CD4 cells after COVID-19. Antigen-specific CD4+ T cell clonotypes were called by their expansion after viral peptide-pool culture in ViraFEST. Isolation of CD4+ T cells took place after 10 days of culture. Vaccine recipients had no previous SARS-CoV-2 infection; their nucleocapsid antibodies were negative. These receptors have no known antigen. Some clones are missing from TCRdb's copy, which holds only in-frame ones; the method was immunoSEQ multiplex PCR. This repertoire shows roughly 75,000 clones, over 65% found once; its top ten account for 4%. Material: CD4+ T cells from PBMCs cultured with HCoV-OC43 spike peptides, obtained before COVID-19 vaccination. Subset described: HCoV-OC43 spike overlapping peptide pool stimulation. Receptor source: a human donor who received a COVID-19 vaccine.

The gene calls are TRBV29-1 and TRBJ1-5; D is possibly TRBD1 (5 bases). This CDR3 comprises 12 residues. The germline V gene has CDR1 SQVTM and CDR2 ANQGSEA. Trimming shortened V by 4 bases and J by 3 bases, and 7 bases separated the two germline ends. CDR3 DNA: TGCAGCGTTGGCAGGGACAATCAGCCCCAGCATTTT. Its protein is CSVGRDNQPQHF.

CDR3 amino acids: CASSYGRRTSLFF. In DNA form, the CDR3 reads TGTGCCAGCAGCTACGGGCGTAGAACCTCACTGTTTTTT. The chain is built from TRBV28 and TRBJ1-4; D is ambiguous. Germline CDR1 and CDR2: MDHEN and SYDVKM. The V and J ends lost 6 bases and 13 bases respectively, with 18 bases between them. The CDR3 consists of 13 residues.

The CDR3 region is CASSSKPYSNEKLFF. The CDR3 DNA follows: TGTGCCAGCTCATCTAAACCTTACTCTAATGAAAAACTGTTTTTT. The genes are TRBV18 and TRBJ1-4; no reliable D call. With 5 bases removed from V and 3 bases from J, the gap between germline ends came to 13 bases. Germline values: CDR1 KGHSH, CDR2 LQKENI. The CDR3 loop spans 15 amino acids.

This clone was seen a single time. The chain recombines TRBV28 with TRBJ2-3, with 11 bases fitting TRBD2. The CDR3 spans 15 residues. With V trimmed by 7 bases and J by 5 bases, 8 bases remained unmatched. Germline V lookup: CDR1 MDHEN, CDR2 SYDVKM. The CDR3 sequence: CASIFSGGAKDTQYF. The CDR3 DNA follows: TGTGCCAGCATCTTTAGCGGGGGGGCAAAAGATACGCAGTATTTT. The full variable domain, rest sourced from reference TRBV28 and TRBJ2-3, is DVKVTQSSRYLVKRTGEKVFLECVQDMDHENMFWYRQDPGLGLRLIYFSYDVKMKEKGDIPEGYSVSREKKERFSLILESASTNQTSMYLCASIFSGGAKDTQYFGPGTRLTVL.

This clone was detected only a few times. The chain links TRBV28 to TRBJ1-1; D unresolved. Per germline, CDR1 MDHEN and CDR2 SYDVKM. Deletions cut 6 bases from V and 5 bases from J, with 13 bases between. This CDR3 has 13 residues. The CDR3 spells CASRQQRNTEAFF. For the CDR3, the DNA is TGTGCCAGCAGGCAACAGAGGAATACTGAAGCTTTCTTT.

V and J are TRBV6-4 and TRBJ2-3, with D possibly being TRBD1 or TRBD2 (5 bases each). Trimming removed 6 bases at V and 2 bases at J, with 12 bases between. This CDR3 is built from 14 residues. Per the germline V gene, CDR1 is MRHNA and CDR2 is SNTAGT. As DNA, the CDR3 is TGTGCCAGCAGCCCAGAGGGGTACACAGATACGCAGTATTTT. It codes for CASSPEGYTDTQYF.